A selection of T cell receptor beta chains follows, all from one sample in a study of Graves' ophthalmopathy and Graves' hyperthyroidism. From the multiplex PCR reads, TCRdb called clonotypes with MiXCR, one entry per CDR3 protein. The profile shows approximately 460,000 distinct CDR3 sequences, approximately 14% of them singletons. Sample: blood. All receptors come from a woman aged 30 to 39 with Graves' ophthalmopathy. Both conserved end residues are part of each CDR3. Each record gives: V gene, clone size, D gene, J gene, CDR3 DNA, CDR3 protein. The D gene is left open where the match is weak. Size values are once, few and many counts, or a class for expanded clones, and some rows have none.

TRBV13	many	TRBD2	TRBJ2-5	TGTGCCAGCAGCCCGACTAGCGGGGCCTCAGAGACCCAGTACTTC	CASSPTSGASETQYF
TRBV30	many	NA	TRBJ1-1	TGTGCCTGGAGCCGTAAATTAGACAGGAACACTGAAGCTTTCTTT	CAWSRKLDRNTEAFF
TRBV11-2	NA	NA	TRBJ2-7	TGTGCCAGCAGCCCAGGAGCAAACTATTACGAGCAGTACTTC	CASSPGANYYEQYF
TRBV7-2	few	NA	TRBJ1-1	TGTGCCAGCAGCGGGGACTGGAACACTGAAGCTTGCTTT	CASSGDWNTEACF
TRBV12-3/TRBV12-4	many	NA	TRBJ1-5	TGTGCCAGCAGTTTTGAGATCAATCAGCCCCAGCATTTT	CASSFEINQPQHF
TRBV19	few	TRBD2	TRBJ2-7	TGTGCCAGTAGTATCGGACTAGCCCCCTCCTACGAGCAGTACTTC	CASSIGLAPSYEQYF
TRBV5-1	many	TRBD1	TRBJ1-1	TGCGCCAGCAGCGTGGAGAACAGGGGCTACACTGAAGCTTTCTTT	CASSVENRGYTEAFF
TRBV28	many	NA	TRBJ1-2	TGTGCCAGCAGAACGGGACAATTTTTGCGTGGCTACACCTTC	CASRTGQFLRGYTF
TRBV7-3	many	NA	TRBJ1-1	TGTGCCAGCAGTCTTAACGGCTCTCCCTACTCCGAAGCTTTCTTT	CASSLNGSPYSEAFF
TRBV28	NA	NA	TRBJ1-1	TGTGCCAGCAGCCCCCCCGGGGGGCTCGACACTGAAGCTTGCTTT	CASSPPGGLDTEACF
TRBV7-8	many	NA	TRBJ1-2	TGTGCCAGCAGCGATGGACGGGGGCGGGCTAACTATGGCTACACCTTC	CASSDGRGRANYGYTF
TRBV7-2	many	NA	TRBJ1-1	TGTGCCAGCAGCTTAGCGGGGGTGGGCGTGAACACTGAAGCTTTCTTT	CASSLAGVGVNTEAFF
TRBV27	NA	NA	TRBJ2-5	TGTGCCAGCAGGTCAGGGTTTGAGGAGACCCAGTACTTC	CASRSGFEETQYF
TRBV7-9	many	NA	TRBJ1-5	TGTGCCAGCAGCTCCGCTAGCAATCAGCCCCAGCATTTT	CASSSASNQPQHF
TRBV20-1	many	NA	TRBJ1-2	TGCAGCGCACCTAGGAGTCCCTATGGCTACACCTTC	CSAPRSPYGYTF
TRBV6-5	many	NA	TRBJ1-1	TGTGCCAGCAGTTACAAAGGGAACACTGAAGCTTTCTTT	CASSYKGNTEAFF
TRBV27	many	TRBD2	TRBJ2-7	TGTGCCAGCAGTTTAACGGGACTAGCAGCCTACGAGCAGTACTTC	CASSLTGLAAYEQYF
TRBV6-1	NA	TRBD1	TRBJ2-2	TGTGCCAGCAGTACCGGGACAGGGGGCACCGGGGAGCTGTTTTTT	CASSTGTGGTGELFF
TRBV28	NA	TRBD1	TRBJ1-6	TGTGCCAGCACCCCCGGACAGGGGGCCTCACCCCTCCACTTT	CASTPGQGASPLHF
TRBV2	many	NA	TRBJ2-2	TGTGCCAGCACCCGACTAGACCCGGGCGGGGAGCTGTTTTTT	CASTRLDPGGELFF
TRBV7-8	few	TRBD1	TRBJ2-7	TGTGCCAGCAGCTTTTCGGACAGGGTAAACTACGAGCAGTACTTC	CASSFSDRVNYEQYF
TRBV3-1	few	TRBD1	TRBJ2-7	TGTGCCAGCAGCCCAACAGGGGATATTGCCTACGAGCAGTACTTC	CASSPTGDIAYEQYF
TRBV10-3	many	NA	TRBJ2-7	TGTGCCATCAGTGACAGAGCCTACGAGCAGTACTTC	CAISDRAYEQYF
TRBV7-9	few	TRBD2	TRBJ2-2	TGTGCCAGCAGCGTGGTGCGGGAGCACACCGGGGAGCTGTTTTTT	CASSVVREHTGELFF
TRBV27	many	TRBD1	TRBJ2-2	TGTGCCAGCACCAGAACAGGGGGCCTCACCGGGGAGCTGTTTTTT	CASTRTGGLTGELFF
TRBV20-1	many	NA	TRBJ2-7	TGCAGTGCTAGAGATCAAGACTACGAGCAGTACTTC	CSARDQDYEQYF
TRBV6-1	many	NA	TRBJ1-2	TGTGCCAGCGGACGGAGGGAAAACTATGGCTACACCTTC	CASGRRENYGYTF
TRBV15	many	TRBD1	TRBJ1-2	TGTGCCACCAGCAGAGAACAGGGGAACTATGGCTACACCTTC	CATSREQGNYGYTF
TRBV5-6	many	NA	TRBJ1-1	TGTGCCAGCAGCTTCAGGGCTATGAACACTGAAGCTTTCTTT	CASSFRAMNTEAFF
TRBV6-5	many	TRBD1	TRBJ2-7	TGTGCCAGCAGGGGGACAGGGTTGTACGAGCAGTACTTC	CASRGTGLYEQYF
TRBV30	many	TRBD1	TRBJ2-2	TGTGCCTTTCGACAGGGCACGAACACCGGGGAGCTGTTTTTT	CAFRQGTNTGELFF
TRBV29-1	few	NA	TRBJ2-7	TGCAGCGTTGTGTTAGGGGGGACACGAATGGGGGAGCAGTACTTC	CSVVLGGTRMGEQYF
TRBV20-1	NA	NA	TRBJ2-5	TGCAGTGCCGTTCCCGGAATCCAAGAGACCCAGTACTTC	CSAVPGIQETQYF
TRBV6-1	many	TRBD2	TRBJ2-5	TGTGCCAGCAGTGTGGGGACTAGCGGGTGGGAGACCCAGTACTTC	CASSVGTSGWETQYF
TRBV18	many	NA	TRBJ2-7	TGTGCCAGCTCACCCCCGGAAACAGTTTACGAGCAGTACTTC	CASSPPETVYEQYF
TRBV28	many	NA	TRBJ1-5	TGTGCCAGCAGTTTGGTGAGCCATAGCAATCAGCCCCAGCATTTT	CASSLVSHSNQPQHF